This T cell receptor (beta chain) was sequenced for a study of patients and donors after allogeneic stem cell transplantation. The germline CDR1 and CDR2 sequences are LGHDT and YNNKEL (reference sequence). J was trimmed by 3 bases and V by 3 bases; bases with no gene match: 4. This CDR3 has 14 residues. TCRdb reprocessed the RT-PCR reads via MiXCR and lists one record per CDR3 protein. The repertoire holds about 200,000 distinct CDR3 sequences, with more than 35% as singletons. The sample comprised blood, either unsorted or a sorted T cell fraction (not recorded which). The genes are TRBV3-1 and TRBJ1-2; 7 bases match TRBD1. This sequence originates from a human donor who was either an allogeneic HSCT recipient or a stem cell or donor lymphocyte infusion donor (not recorded which). It is not recorded whose cells these are; they may come from a transplant donor. DNA of the CDR3: TGTGCCAGCAGCCACTGGACAGGAGACTATGGCTACACCTTC. This encodes CASSHWTGDYGYTF. Using reference TRBV3-1 and TRBJ1-2 for the parts outside the CDR3, the full variable domain is DTAVSQTPKYLVTQMGNDKSIKCEQNLGHDTMYWYKQDSKKFLKIMFSYNNKELIINETVPNRFSPKSPDKAHLNLHINSLELGDSAVYFCASSHWTGDYGYTFGSGTRLTVV.